The 7 T cell receptor beta chains below come from one sample, sequenced in a study of T-cell reconstitution after alpha-beta-depleted transplantation in children. Unique molecular identifiers were built into the TCRbeta library. TCRdb independently ran MiXCR on the PCR reads; one entry per CDR3 protein. This sample yields about 90,000 distinct CDR3 sequences, of which roughly a sixth are seen a single time; 15% to 20% belongs to the top ten. Sequenced here: PBMCs, mostly from graft donor cells, sampled 180 days after TCRalphabeta/CD19-depleted stem cell transplant. These receptors originate from a male patient between 2 and 10 years old who had a stem cell transplant for acute lymphoblastic leukemia, so the T cells may come from the graft donor.

The chain recombines TRBV3-1 with TRBJ2-3; D possibly uses TRBD1 or TRBD2 (5 bases each). The CDR3 is made up of 17 amino acids. Deletions cut 2 bases from V and 0 bases from J, with 15 bases between. Germline V gives CDR1 LGHDT, CDR2 YNNKEL (reference sequence). As DNA, the CDR3 is TGTGCCAGCAGCCAAAATTTTGCTGGGACGAGCACAGATACGCAGTATTTT. Amino acids: CASSQNFAGTSTDTQYF.

This clonotype was seen only a few times. In DNA, the CDR3 is TGCAGTGCTAGAGATCTCGAGACAGGGGTTAGTGGCTACACCTTC. This translates into CSARDLETGVSGYTF. This rearrangement joins TRBV20-1 to TRBJ1-2; 8 bases align to TRBD1. The CDR3 sequence is 15 residues long. Germline V gene lookup returns CDR1 DFQATT and CDR2 SNEGSKA (reference sequence). The junction had 10 bases not matched to a gene; V was cut back by 0 bases and J by 7 bases.

As concerns this clonotype: Germline and junction disagree at one end, which may indicate a read error. This chain links TRBV3-1 with TRBJ2-2; 8 nucleotides agree with TRBD2. Germline V CDR1 and CDR2: LGHDT, YNNKEL (reference sequence). CDR3 size: 13 residues. The CDR3 nucleotides read TGTGCCAGCCGCGGGGGGAACACCGCGGAGCTCTTTTTT. This sequence encodes CASRGGNTAELFF.

This clonotype has ten or more counts. This chain joins TRBV10-3 and TRBJ2-3; no firm D call. CDR1 is ENHRY, CDR2 SYGVKD, per germline. Between the trimmed V and J ends, which lost 0 bases and 2 bases, there was a span of 9 bases. The CDR3 consists of 15 residues. CDR3 DNA sequence: TGTGCCATCAGTGAGTCGAAAACAGCCACAGATACGCAGTATTTT. Its translation: CAISESKTATDTQYF.

The chain couples TRBV7-2 to TRBJ2-5; TRBD2 matches at 14 bases. V shed 7 bases and J 5 bases; nucleotides not matched to a gene: 12. CDR3 length equals 17 residues. Germline CDR1 is SGHTA and CDR2 is FQGNSA. DNA for the CDR3: TGTGCCAGCAACGGTCGGACTAGCGGGGGGAAAGAGGAGACCCAGTACTTC. Protein: CASNGRTSGGKEETQYF.

In its sample, this clonotype was seen a few times. The chain links TRBV6-2 or TRBV6-3 to TRBJ2-3; possibly TRBD2 for D (6 bases). CDR3 size: 17 residues. V lost 9 bases and J 4 bases, leaving 26 bases between the germline ends. Per germline, CDR1 MNHEY and CDR2 SVGEGT. CDR3 nucleotide sequence: TGTGCCAGTATCCCGGGACTCAGCAAAGGGCCTGCAGATACGCAGTATTTT. Amino acid sequence: CASIPGLSKGPADTQYF.

This clonotype was seen a few times. The chain uses TRBV20-1 and TRBJ2-3, with 8 bases matching TRBD2. Germline V gives CDR1 DFQATT, CDR2 SNEGSKA (reference sequence). The V and J ends lost 2 bases and 3 bases, in that order; junction bases with no gene match: 7. The CDR3 has 15 residues. CDR3 bases: TGCAGTGCTAGACTAGCGGGCGTGAGGACAGATACGCAGTATTTT. This sequence encodes CSARLAGVRTDTQYF.